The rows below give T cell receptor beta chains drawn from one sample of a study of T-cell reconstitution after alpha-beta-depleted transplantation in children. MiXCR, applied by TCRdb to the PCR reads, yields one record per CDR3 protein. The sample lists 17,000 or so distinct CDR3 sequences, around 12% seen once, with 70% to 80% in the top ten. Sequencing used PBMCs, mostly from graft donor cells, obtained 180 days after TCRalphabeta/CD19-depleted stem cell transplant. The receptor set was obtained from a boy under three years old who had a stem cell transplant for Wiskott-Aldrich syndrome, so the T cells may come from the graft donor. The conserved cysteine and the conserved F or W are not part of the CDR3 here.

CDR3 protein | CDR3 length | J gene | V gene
SATPIRGLDNIQY | 13 | TRBJ2-4 | TRBV20-1
SASGGPGANVLT | 12 | TRBJ2-6 | TRBV20-1
ASSQGGRATGTDTQY | 15 | TRBJ2-3 | TRBV4-2
ATSGGRSYYNEQF | 13 | TRBJ2-1 | TRBV15
ATTGGPSYNEQF | 12 | TRBJ2-1 | TRBV24-1
ASSSGTENTGELF | 13 | TRBJ2-2 | TRBV5-1
SAEPGGTTDTQY | 12 | TRBJ2-3 | TRBV20-1
ASSLQALGTEAF | 12 | TRBJ1-1 | TRBV18
ASSWLQGQVSNQPQH | 15 | TRBJ1-5 | TRBV19
ASSLDGQPQH | 10 | TRBJ1-5 | TRBV28
ASSKAYNEQF | 10 | TRBJ2-1 | TRBV21-1
ASSFQTSGRVGSYEQY | 16 | TRBJ2-7 | TRBV5-6
ASSQGLVQETQY | 12 | TRBJ2-5 | TRBV5-1
ASSPQVSGNTIY | 12 | TRBJ1-3 | TRBV28
AASKEGDYGYT | 11 | TRBJ1-2 | TRBV10-3
ASSLTVGQGYEQY | 13 | TRBJ2-7 | TRBV7-2
ASSEAPTGVAHEQY | 14 | TRBJ2-7 | TRBV6-1
ASSQGGWSGRANTGELF | 17 | TRBJ2-2 | TRBV3-1
AWAKTGYSGNTIY | 13 | TRBJ1-3 | TRBV30
ASSDVPLAGGVLYYEQY | 17 | TRBJ2-7 | TRBV2
AISVGQGGEQY | 11 | TRBJ2-7 | TRBV10-3
SARSGVEGSYEQY | 13 | TRBJ2-7 | TRBV20-1
ASSHQMTGVDTQY | 13 | TRBJ2-3 | TRBV14
ASTRMGTAGNEQY | 13 | TRBJ2-7 | TRBV6-2/TRBV6-3
ASSLLGGTNEKLF | 13 | TRBJ1-4 | TRBV28
ASSLVGTTGYT | 11 | TRBJ1-2 | TRBV7-9
ATSAGETQY | 9 | TRBJ2-5 | TRBV24-1
SARDRRGLAGVGGTDTQY | 18 | TRBJ2-3 | TRBV20-1